The clone carrying this TCR beta chain was detected a few times. The germline gives CDR1 KGHDR, CDR2 SFDVKD. This CDR3 is 11 amino acids long. The V end lost 9 bases, the J end lost 4 bases, and 8 bases lay between the germline ends. The source of the sample is a study of blood T cell repertoires in COVID-19. Study at large: PBMCs, B-cell-depleted T cells, or T cells were the source of the cDNA or gDNA that made up the material.

Here immunoSEQ multiplex PCR was the method, and the copy in TCRdb shows in-frame clones only, minus some. The table shows around 200,000 clones, with roughly 86% occurring only once. Those enrolled, adults aged roughly 18 to 95 years, came from around 25 US areas. Participants were placed into cohorts based on the clinical history they reported. The receptor comes from a man younger than 30 with acute COVID-19. The chain couples TRBV24-1 to TRBJ2-5; possible D gene TRBD1, 5 bases. Sample: PBMCs or T cells enriched from blood (not recorded which). The CDR3 DNA sequence: TGTGCCACCGGCAGGGCAGAGACCCAGTACTTC. Protein sequence: CATGRAETQYF.